Described below is a single T cell receptor (beta chain) sequence and its context. The record originates from a study of long-term antiretroviral therapy in people with HIV. With survey level as its setting, the immunoSEQ assay was v3.0. Sequencing was performed with immunoSEQ multiplex PCR; in TCRdb, only in-frame clones are kept and a portion is missing. The table lists over 7,000 clones, roughly 82% of them singletons. The V end lost 0 bases, the J end lost 0 bases, and 4 bases lay between the germline ends. Germline values: CDR1 SGHTA, CDR2 FQGNSA. The CDR3 has 14 residues. Sequencing used unsorted PBMCs, obtained 0.1 years after starting antiretroviral therapy. The TCR was taken from a man aged 35-49 years with HIV. The V and J genes are TRBV7-2 and TRBJ2-3, with no clear D. CDR3 in amino acids: CASSLAYSTDTQYF. Here the CDR3 DNA reads TGTGCCAGCAGCTTAGCATACAGCACAGATACGCAGTATTTT.